This T cell receptor beta chain came from a study of blood T cell repertoires in COVID-19. Germline CDR1 and CDR2: SGDLS and YYNGEE. This CDR3 has 17 amino acids. Trimming shortened V by 2 bases and J by 3 bases, and 18 bases separated the two germline ends. Libraries were prepared by immunoSEQ multiplex PCR; TCRdb keeps only in-frame clonotypes and omits some of them. Among fewer than 100,000 clones, about 85% were seen once, and the ten largest hold 3.8%. Sequencing input: peripheral blood. The source is a man aged 55 to 70 with acute or convalescent COVID-19. This rearrangement joins TRBV9 to TRBJ2-1; D is possibly TRBD1 (5 bases). CDR3 nucleotide sequence: TGTGCCAGCAGCGTGACAGACCAAACCCGGCTCTACAATGAGCAGTTCTTC. Residues: CASSVTDQTRLYNEQFF.